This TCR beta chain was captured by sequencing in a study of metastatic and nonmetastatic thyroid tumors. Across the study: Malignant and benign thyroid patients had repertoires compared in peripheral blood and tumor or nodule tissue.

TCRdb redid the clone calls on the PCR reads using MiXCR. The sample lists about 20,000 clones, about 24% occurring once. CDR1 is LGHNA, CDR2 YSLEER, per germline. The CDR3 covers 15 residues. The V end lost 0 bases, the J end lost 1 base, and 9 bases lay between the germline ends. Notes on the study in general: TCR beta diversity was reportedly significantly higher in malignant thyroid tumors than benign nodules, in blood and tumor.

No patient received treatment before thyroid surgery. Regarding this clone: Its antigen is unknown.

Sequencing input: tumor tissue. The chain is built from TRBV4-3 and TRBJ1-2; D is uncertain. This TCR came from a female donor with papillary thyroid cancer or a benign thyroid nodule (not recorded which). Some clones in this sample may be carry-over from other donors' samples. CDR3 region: CASSQDRAVNYGYTF. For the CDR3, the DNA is TGCGCCAGCAGCCAAGATAGAGCAGTTAACTATGGCTACACCTTC.